This T cell receptor beta chain was recovered during a study of tumor-infiltrating lymphocytes in primary liver carcinoma. About the research overall: The study enrolled male and female patients aged 30 to 69 years. Study-wide results and caveats: Less overlap was seen in tumor-adjacent and tumor-blood pairs than in tumor region pairs.

In regard to this clonotype: The antigen is not known.

V was trimmed by 7 bases and J by 1 base, leaving 14 bases between them. The CDR3 extends over 15 amino acids. Germline assignment: CDR1 MDHEN and CDR2 SYDVKM. The authors made TCR beta cDNA from roughly 480 ng total RNA with a constant-region primer. Libraries of TCR beta came from three nested multiplex PCR rounds with slightly modified ARM-PCR. TRBV1-TRBV30 forward primers and a C-beta reverse primer were used in the first two PCR rounds, which each ran for 9 to 10 cycles. TCRdb passed the multiplex PCR reads through MiXCR, listing each CDR3 protein once. The sample shows about 99,000 distinct CDR3 sequences, around two thirds of them seen only once. Total RNA and DNA came together from roughly 20-30 mg of bulk tissue without cell sorting.

The receptor's source is a woman aged 60-75 years with primary liver carcinoma and hepatitis B virus infection. The gene calls are TRBV28 and TRBJ2-1; D might be TRBD2 (5 bases). Specimen: liver tumor tissue from sampling region 5. Stated subset: tumor region T5, tumor centre. For the CDR3, the DNA is TGTGCCAGCAATGGGGAGCTGGGGTCCTACAATGAGCAGTTCTTC. This gives the protein CASNGELGSYNEQFF.